The 30 T cell receptor beta chains below come from one sample, sequenced in a study of long-term antiretroviral therapy in people with HIV. Run at survey level, the immunoSEQ assay was version v3.0. TCRdb's table, derived via immunoSEQ multiplex PCR, lists solely in-frame clones and lacks some. The repertoire consists of 36,000 or so clones, with around 79% occurring once and the leading ten covering about 6%. Sample: unsorted PBMCs, taken 0.6 years after starting antiretroviral therapy. The origin of the receptors is a man between 18 and 35 years old with HIV.

The CDR3 nucleotides are TGTGCCAGCAGTTACCTGAGGGGGACAGGGGAAAATGGCTACACCTTC. Translation: CASSYLRGTGENGYTF. The chain uses TRBV6-5 and TRBJ1-2; TRBD1 matches 10 bases. V was pared by 2 bases and J by 6 bases, with 9 bases of the junction left unmatched. Germline V CDR1 and CDR2: MNHEY, SVGAGI. CDR3 length: 16 residues.

This clone was counted a few times. The chain uses TRBV6-1 and TRBJ2-2; 8 bases match TRBD1. Germline V CDR1 and CDR2: MNHNS, SASEGT. The CDR3 spans 15 residues. After removal of 3 bases from V and 6 bases from J, the junction contained 6 bases not matched to a gene. CDR3 DNA: TGTGCCAGCAGTGAGCCAGGGGGCGCGGCCGGGGAGCTGTTTTTT. It translates to CASSEPGGAAGELFF.

The table lists this clone with a few counts. The chain is built from TRBV19 and TRBJ2-1, with D hard to call. V lost 3 bases, J lost 3 bases, and 12 bases lay in between. Per germline, CDR1 LNHDA and CDR2 SQIVND (reference sequence). The CDR3 totals 15 residues. The DNA of the CDR3 is TGTGCCAGTAGTATCGGAGATGGAGACTACAATGAGCAGTTCTTC. Translating gives CASSIGDGDYNEQFF. The full variable domain, rest sourced from reference TRBV19 and TRBJ2-1, is DGGITQSPKYLFRKEGQNVTLSCEQNLNHDAMYWYRQDPGQGLRLIYYSQIVNDFQKGDIAEGYSVSREKKESFPLTVTSAQKNPTAFYLCASSIGDGDYNEQFFGPGTRLTVL.

There are a few counts of this clone. The chain carries TRBV7-9 and TRBJ2-7, with D possibly being TRBD2 (6 bases). The ends were cut back, 5 bases at V and 3 bases at J, with 17 bases in the middle. Germline loops: CDR1 SEHNR, CDR2 FQNEAQ (reference sequence). The CDR3 totals 15 residues. The DNA of the CDR3 is TGTGCCAGCAGCCCCGGGACTGACCTCTTCTACGAGCAGTACTTC. Protein: CASSPGTDLFYEQYF. The full variable domain, its missing parts supplied by reference TRBV7-9 and TRBJ2-7, is DTGVSQNPRHKITKRGQNVTFRCDPISEHNRLYWYRQTLGQGPEFLTYFQNEAQLEKSRLLSDRFSAERPKGSFSTLEIQRTEQGDSAMYLCASSPGTDLFYEQYFGPGTRLTVT.

The rearrangement uses TRBV7-5 and TRBJ2-3; no check of the table's D call, TRBD2, against the DNA was made. TRBV7-5 counts as a pseudogene. The CDR3 loop spans 16 amino acids. CDR3 nucleotides: TGTGCCAGAAGCTACGGCGGGAGGGGTAGCACAGATACGCAGTATTTT. Its protein product is CARSYGGRGSTDTQYF.

The chain links TRBV14 to TRBJ1-1; 7 bases fit TRBD1. CDR1 and CDR2 (germline): SGHDN, FVKESK. After removal of 0 bases from V and 8 bases from J, the junction contained 3 bases not matched to a gene. This CDR3 contains 13 residues. CDR3 nucleotide sequence: TGTGCCAGCAGCCAAGACCTCAGGGGGGAAGCTTTCTTT. Its translation is CASSQDLRGEAFF.

The V gene is TRBV4-1, the J gene TRBJ2-3; D not certain. Germline values: CDR1 MGHRA, CDR2 YSYEKL. CDR3 length: 13 residues. Trimming cost V 3 bases and J 3 bases, with 7 bases left between them. The DNA of the CDR3 is TGCGCCAGCAGCCACCAACCTACAGATACGCAGTATTTT. It translates to CASSHQPTDTQYF.

The gene calls are TRBV7-8 and TRBJ1-4; 7 bases fit TRBD1. In germline, CDR1 is SGHVS, CDR2 FQNEAQ. V was clipped by 5 bases and J by 7 bases; unmatched bases: 10. The CDR3 is 15 residues long. The CDR3 loop reads CASSSRPSGGEKLFF. The CDR3 DNA reads TGTGCCAGCAGCAGTAGGCCGTCAGGGGGTGAAAAACTGTTTTTT.

The gene calls are TRBV6-6 and TRBJ2-1; no reliable D call. The CDR3 is 11 residues long. Germline V gene data show CDR1 as MNHNY and CDR2 as SVGAGI (reference sequence). Trimming took 6 bases from V and 8 from J, leaving 8 bases between them. CDR3 sequence: CASSQAYEQFF. CDR3 in DNA: TGTGCCAGCAGCCAAGCTTATGAGCAGTTCTTC.

This chain connects TRBV6-5 to TRBJ1-1, with 7 bases that match TRBD1. Germline V gene sequence: CDR1 MNHEY, CDR2 SVGAGI. The trim removed 7 bases at V and 7 bases at J, leaving 6 bases unmatched. The CDR3 runs to 12 residues. The CDR3 DNA follows: TGTGCCAGCAACGACAGGGTGGGTGAAGCTTTCTTT. Amino acid sequence: CASNDRVGEAFF.

The V and J genes are TRBV27 and TRBJ2-7, with a weak D call TRBD2 (5 bases). Germline CDR1 is MNHEY and CDR2 is SMNVEV (reference sequence). The CDR3 is made up of 14 amino acids. V shed 2 bases and J shed 3 bases, with 11 bases lying between them. CDR3 region: CASSLQAAGYEQYF. CDR3 nucleotides: TGTGCCAGCAGTTTACAAGCCGCGGGCTACGAGCAGTACTTC.

The J gene is TRBJ2-1, the V gene TRBV6-5, with D unclear. CDR1 and CDR2 from the germline V gene are MNHEY and SVGAGI. This CDR3 contains 16 residues. The ends were cut back, 4 bases at V and 0 bases at J, with 13 bases in the middle. The CDR3 spells CASSFRHFSSYNEQFF. The DNA for the CDR3 is TGTGCCAGCAGTTTTCGTCATTTCAGCTCCTACAATGAGCAGTTCTTC.

The chain uses TRBV7-9 and TRBJ2-7; no clear D gene. The CDR3 has 13 residues. V gave up 5 bases and J gave up 8 bases, with 16 bases separating them. The germline V gene encodes CDR1 SEHNR and CDR2 FQNEAQ (reference sequence). CDR3 amino acids: CASSLVVEDKQYF. CDR3 nucleotides: TGTGCCAGCAGCCTCGTTGTAGAAGACAAGCAGTACTTC.

The V call is TRBV6-1, the J call TRBJ2-1; 9 bases align to TRBD2. The germline CDR1 and CDR2 sequences are MNHNS and SASEGT. CDR3 length: 15 residues. V lost 6 bases to trimming and J lost 1 base; unmatched junction nucleotides: 4. In DNA, the CDR3 is TGTGCCAGCAGGCGGACTAGCGTATCCTACAATGAGCAGTTCTTC. It codes for CASRRTSVSYNEQFF.

The rearrangement uses TRBV7-8 and TRBJ2-1; the D is unclear. CDR3 length: 13 residues. Deletions cut 3 bases from V and 0 bases from J, with 3 bases between. Per the germline V gene, CDR1 is SGHVS and CDR2 is FQNEAQ. The CDR3: CASSFYSYNEQFF. CDR3 DNA sequence: TGTGCCAGCAGCTTTTACTCCTACAATGAGCAGTTCTTC.

This clone has a handful of counts. The V and J genes are TRBV6-1 and TRBJ2-7, with 9 bases lining up with TRBD1. The CDR3 loop spans 14 amino acids. Germline loops: CDR1 MNHNS, CDR2 SASEGT. V gave up 4 bases and J gave up 4 bases; unmatched junction bases: 5. CDR3 DNA: TGTGCCAGCAGTGCCGGGACAGGGTTGTACGAGCAGTACTTC. It translates to CASSAGTGLYEQYF.

In this sample, this clone is medium-sized. CDR3 in amino acids: CASSQVQGANQPQHF. The DNA of the CDR3 is TGCGCCAGCAGCCAAGTACAGGGGGCGAATCAGCCCCAGCATTTT. The rearrangement joins TRBV4-3 to TRBJ1-5; 9 bases are a match to TRBD1. The CDR3 loop spans 15 amino acids. V trimming: 1 base; J trimming: 4 bases; junction bases outside the gene matches: 2. Looked up from germline, CDR1 is LGHNA and CDR2 is YSLEER.

This rearrangement joins TRBV7-6 to TRBJ1-3; the D is unclear. The germline V gene has CDR1 SGHVS and CDR2 FNYEAQ. V lost 7 bases to trimming and J lost 4 bases, with 14 bases between them. The length of the CDR3 is 14 residues. The CDR3 nucleotides are TGTGCCAGCACCCCGTCCGCTGAAGGAAACACCATATATTTT. It yields the protein CASTPSAEGNTIYF.

The V gene is TRBV5-1, the J gene TRBJ1-1; possible D gene TRBD1, 5 bases. The V gene lost 0 bases and the J gene lost 2 bases, with 11 bases spanning the gap. Germline V gene data show CDR1 as SGHRS and CDR2 as YFSETQ. This CDR3 is 15 amino acids long. The CDR3 coding sequence is TGCGCCAGCAGCTTGGACAGGCGCCCTAACACTGAAGCTTTCTTT. It yields the protein CASSLDRRPNTEAFF.

The rearrangement links TRBV21-1 to TRBJ2-3; the DNA was not used to check the table's D call, TRBD2. TRBV21-1 is labeled a pseudogene. This CDR3 has 17 residues. CDR3 sequence (DNA): TGTGCCAGCAGCAAAGTAACGCGGGAGTCGGGCACAGATACGCAGTATTTT. This codes for CASSKVTRESGTDTQYF.

The genes are TRBV6-1 and TRBJ2-1; a weak D match, TRBD2 (5 bases). Trimming shortened V by 4 bases and J by 7 bases, and 17 bases separated the two germline ends. Germline lookup yields CDR1 MNHNS and CDR2 SASEGT. The CDR3 sequence is 15 residues long. The CDR3 reads CASSGVGVGGNEQFF. CDR3 nucleotide sequence: TGTGCCAGCAGTGGGGTGGGAGTAGGTGGAAATGAGCAGTTCTTC.

This clone was observed a single time. This CDR3 reads CASRGLAVYEQYF. Here the CDR3 DNA reads TGTGCCAGCAGGGGACTAGCGGTTTACGAGCAGTACTTC. The rearrangement joins TRBV2 to TRBJ2-7, with 11 positions matching TRBD2. V shed 6 bases, J shed 4 bases, and the junction held 2 bases outside the gene matches. CDR3 length: 13 residues. Per the germline V gene, CDR1 is SNHLY and CDR2 is FYNNEI.

V and J are TRBV7-9 and TRBJ2-7, with a possible D match to TRBD2 (5 bases). Germline CDR1 is SEHNR and CDR2 is FQNEAQ (reference sequence). V was cut by 5 bases and J by 0 bases, with 11 bases left in between. The CDR3 is 14 amino acids. In DNA, the CDR3 is TGTGCCAGCAGCCTGTCGGGGTCCTCCTACGAGCAGTACTTC. It specifies CASSLSGSSYEQYF.

The chain joins TRBV27 to TRBJ2-3; 9 nucleotides agree with TRBD2. CDR1 is MNHEY and CDR2 is SMNVEV in the germline V gene (reference sequence). The CDR3 runs to 14 residues. V lost 2 bases and J lost 6; bases outside the gene matches: 3. The CDR3 DNA sequence: TGTGCCAGCAGTTTACTAGCGGGATACGATACGCAGTATTTT. This sequence encodes CASSLLAGYDTQYF.

CDR3 loop: CASSLGEVASGSYEQYF. The CDR3 DNA follows: TGTGCCAGCAGCTTAGGGGAGGTGGCTAGCGGGAGTTACGAGCAGTACTTC. This rearrangement joins TRBV7-9 to TRBJ2-7; 10 bases align to TRBD2. V was pared by 1 base and J by 4 bases, with 10 bases of the junction left unmatched. CDR1 SEHNR and CDR2 FQNEAQ come from the germline V gene (reference sequence). The CDR3 extends over 17 amino acids.

This clone was observed once. The chain employs TRBV6-1 and TRBJ2-6, with D possibly TRBD2 on 6 matching bases. CDR1 is MNHNS, CDR2 SASEGT, per germline. The V end was cut by 4 bases, the J end by 2 bases, with 12 bases between. The CDR3 has 16 residues. The CDR3 spells CASSASTGAGANVLTF. The CDR3 nucleotides are TGTGCCAGCAGTGCTTCAACGGGGGCTGGGGCCAACGTCCTGACTTTC.

This chain links TRBV28 with TRBJ2-7, with a possible D match to TRBD1 (5 bases). Germline-derived CDR1 and CDR2 are MDHEN and SYDVKM. Trimming pared 6 bases from V and 0 bases from J, leaving 21 bases between. CDR3 length equals 17 residues. The CDR3 region has the DNA TGTGCCAGCAGCCGCGAAACCAGGCAGACAGTCTCCTACGAGCAGTACTTC. This gives the protein CASSRETRQTVSYEQYF.

J is TRBJ2-3 and V is TRBV18; possibly TRBD1 or TRBD2 for D (6 bases each). The CDR3 runs 15 residues. V was pared by 0 bases and J by 3 bases, with 10 bases between. CDR1 is KGHSH, CDR2 LQKENI, per germline. CDR3 protein: CASSPPQGRTDTQYF. The CDR3 nucleotides read TGTGCCAGCTCACCACCCCAGGGGAGGACAGATACGCAGTATTTT. Together with reference TRBV18 and TRBJ2-3, the CDR3 gives the full variable domain: NAGVMQNPRHLVRRRGQEARLRCSPMKGHSHVYWYRQLPEEGLKFMVYLQKENIIDESGMPKERFSAEFPKEGPSILRIQQVVRGDSAAYFCASSPPQGRTDTQYFGPGTRLTVL.

In DNA, the CDR3 is TGTGCCAGTAGTATAGGAGGGAGGCCTTTAAATCAGCCCCAGCATTTT. Amino acid sequence: CASSIGGRPLNQPQHF. This chain uses TRBV19 with TRBJ1-5; D not certain. The germline V gene encodes CDR1 LNHDA and CDR2 SQIVND (reference sequence). CDR3 length: 16 residues. V shed 1 base and J shed 4 bases, with 14 bases lying between them.

V usage is TRBV5-1 and J usage is TRBJ2-5; no clear D gene. The germline V gene encodes CDR1 SGHRS and CDR2 YFSETQ. Trimming removed 2 bases from V and 4 bases from J, with 6 bases in between. The CDR3 extends over 12 amino acids. The CDR3 nucleotides read TGCGCCAGCAGCTTTACTCCAGAGACCCAGTACTTC. It codes for CASSFTPETQYF.